What follows is one TCR beta chain and its context. Antigen unknown. Given the absence of the conserved phenylalanine or tryptophan at the CDR3 end, a read error is likely. This sample is part of a study of T cells in Graves' hyperthyroidism and ophthalmopathy. Overall study results and limits: Peripheral blood also featured most of the thyroid clonotypes expanded above 0.001.

CDR3 length: 14 amino acids. Germline assignment: CDR1 DFQATT and CDR2 SNEGSKA (reference sequence). After removal of 2 bases from V and 4 bases from J, the junction contained 2 bases not matched to a gene. Amplification yielded TCR beta CDR3 regions, with RNA transcripts as the source. HTBI primers were used for first-round RT-PCR of the TCR CDR3. A single record per CDR3 protein comes from TCRdb applying MiXCR to the multiplex PCR reads. This table has roughly 500,000 distinct CDR3 sequences, over 45% appearing once. The receptor was isolated from an adult woman with Graves' disease, either hyperthyroidism or ophthalmopathy (not recorded which). This rearrangement joins TRBV20-1 to TRBJ1-5; TRBD1 matches at 10 bases. Sequenced material: peripheral blood or thyroid tissue (not recorded which). The CDR3 coding sequence is TGCAGTGCTAGAACGGGACAGGGGAATCAGCCCCAGCATGGT. Its translation: CSARTGQGNQPQHG.